This TCR beta chain is drawn from a study of cytotoxic CD8 clonotypes in ibrutinib-treated CLL (dated by TCRdb to the early 2020s). About the full investigation: The cohort was composed of more than ten relapsed/refractory and around 15 treatment-naive patients; IGHV unmutated status was identified in 17 patients. Partial responses were observed in about 25 patients and complete responses in 2; after a median follow-up of 68 months, remission was maintained in around 14 patients and progression was observed in approximately 12. Samples at response were collected after a median of roughly twelve months of treatment, with a range of 6 to 36 months. On average, each sample had approximately 260,000 productive templates and more than 75,000 productive rearrangements. Longitudinal samples were available for 26 of the 86 trial participants. Cryopreserved peripheral blood mononuclear cells were collected before treatment, at response, and at either disease progression or sustained remission. Patients were still on ibrutinib when every remission and progressive disease sample was collected.

In the paper's terms, the time point label means: 20 to 30 months on ibrutinib. For TCR beta library preparation, roughly 1.8 micrograms of genomic DNA was extracted from cryopreserved PBMCs. High-throughput TCR beta sequencing was performed on longitudinal blood samples from CLL patients receiving ibrutinib monotherapy. The patients were enrolled in a single-center, open-label phase 2 trial of ibrutinib monotherapy. The germline V gene encodes CDR1 MNHEY and CDR2 SMNVEV (reference sequence). V is trimmed back by 5 bases and J by 4 bases, and the junction contains 3 bases that no gene match accounts for. CDR3 length: 13 amino acids, cysteine to phenylalanine. The CDR3 DNA has 39 bases and is translated from base 1. Findings and caveats that apply to the study as a whole: Sampling times were not matched between patients in sustained remission and patients whose disease was progressing, and lymph node repertoires were not examined. Public clonotypes were rare and either contracted or stayed stable during treatment, and the rise in clonality at ibrutinib response reflected the expansion of private clonotypes. Clonality increased at ibrutinib response, stayed stable in sustained remission, and fell back toward baseline at progression. Baseline clonality exceeded that of age-matched healthy donors and correlated strongly with circulating CD8+ T-cell counts.

As for this clone: It lacks a known antigen. One base away there is no much larger clone; base qualities are not given.

A MiSeq instrument was used for deep resolution sequencing, which targeted depths ranging from 1 in 1 million up to 1 in 200,000 T cells, with coverage averaging 10x for each clonotype. The immunoSEQ hsTCRB Kit was used to generate TCR beta libraries. Processing in the source paper ran as follows. Data were analyzed with ImmunoSEQ Data Assistant and ImmunoSEQ Analyzer, with V, D and J genes assigned per IMGT definitions. Clonality, which ranges from 0 to 1, was calculated by subtracting the normalized Shannon entropy of productive rearrangement frequencies from one. Only overrepresented clonotypes making up at least 0.05% of the repertoire of each patient were included in the public clonotype analysis. Some 14 age-matched healthy donor repertoires from immuneACCESS served as clonality controls. TCRdb limited this immuneACCESS table to in-frame rearrangements with V and J called. A share of clones is missing; checked studies link under half to unresolved V genes, and the rest is unexplained. V, J and clone size derive from that table, while D and trimming were established from the DNA sequence. This sample lists tens of thousands of clones; 65% to 70% were detected once. The ten largest clones capture roughly 21% of the sample.

This specimen was PBMCs, taken after 24 months of ibrutinib treatment. The receptor was isolated from a human donor with chronic lymphocytic leukemia. Here the chain combines TRBV27 and TRBJ2-3; 7 bases in the junction line up with TRBD1. The bases are TGTGCCAGCAGTCTCCAGGGGGCAGATACGCAGTATTTT. This yields the protein CASSLQGADTQYF.